In this sample, the clone carrying this T cell receptor (beta chain) turned up many times. TCRdb recomputed calls from the RT-PCR reads with MiXCR, one row per CDR3 protein. The repertoire includes about 570,000 distinct CDR3 sequences, approximately 10% of them detected once, and approximately 10% sits in the top ten. These data are taken from a study of response to subunit inactivated influenza vaccine. This sample also belongs to another study, concerning T cells expressing NK-cell markers. That source reports: Generation of TCR beta cDNA was performed by 5'RACE template switching incorporating UMIs. Several experiments employed an anti-gamma-delta TCR antibody to confine sorting to alpha-beta TCR T cells. Six or seven donors had dominant NKG2C+ clonotypes that comprised roughly 1.0-8% of their CD8+ T cells. These clonotypes also led the CD3+CD56-NKG2C+ fraction in a few donors.

The TCR sequence derives from a man aged 50 or older who received an inactivated influenza vaccine. Sequencing used PBMCs from blood, obtained on the day of vaccination.

DNA for the CDR3: TGTGCCAGCAGCGTAACCGGGAGCAATCAGCCCCAGCATTTT. Amino acids: CASSVTGSNQPQHF. This sequence joins TRBV11-2 and TRBJ1-5; D not certain. The CDR3 spans 14 residues. In germline, CDR1 is SGHAT, CDR2 FQNNGV. Trimming shortened V by 5 bases and J by 1 base, and 9 bases separated the two germline ends.